This TCR beta chain is drawn from a study of blood T cell repertoires in COVID-19. Study-level information: Samples of COVID-19 (acute and convalescent) were obtained from the United States, Italy and Spain. PBMCs, B-cell-depleted T cells, or T cells provided the cDNA or gDNA that made up the material.

In the authors' workflow: Counts of nucleated cells, estimated from reference gene primer amplification, were obtained. The protocol was immunoSEQ multiplex PCR, while the TCRdb copy is restricted to in-frame clones and leaves out a portion. V, J and clone size were drawn from that table, and D and trimming were deduced from the DNA. The table shows about 62,000 clones, with around nine tenths occurring only once. CDR1 and CDR2 from the germline V gene are LNHDA and SQIVND (reference sequence). CDR3 length: 14 residues. J lost 10 bases, V lost 6 bases, and 10 bases had no gene match. The sample consisted of peripheral blood. This TCR was recovered from a human donor in a cohort sampled during active COVID-19. The V gene is TRBV19, the J gene TRBJ2-1; 9 bases fit TRBD2. The CDR3 protein is CASSKTGTSKEQFF. For the CDR3, the DNA is TGTGCCAGTAGCAAAACCGGGACTAGCAAGGAGCAGTTCTTC.